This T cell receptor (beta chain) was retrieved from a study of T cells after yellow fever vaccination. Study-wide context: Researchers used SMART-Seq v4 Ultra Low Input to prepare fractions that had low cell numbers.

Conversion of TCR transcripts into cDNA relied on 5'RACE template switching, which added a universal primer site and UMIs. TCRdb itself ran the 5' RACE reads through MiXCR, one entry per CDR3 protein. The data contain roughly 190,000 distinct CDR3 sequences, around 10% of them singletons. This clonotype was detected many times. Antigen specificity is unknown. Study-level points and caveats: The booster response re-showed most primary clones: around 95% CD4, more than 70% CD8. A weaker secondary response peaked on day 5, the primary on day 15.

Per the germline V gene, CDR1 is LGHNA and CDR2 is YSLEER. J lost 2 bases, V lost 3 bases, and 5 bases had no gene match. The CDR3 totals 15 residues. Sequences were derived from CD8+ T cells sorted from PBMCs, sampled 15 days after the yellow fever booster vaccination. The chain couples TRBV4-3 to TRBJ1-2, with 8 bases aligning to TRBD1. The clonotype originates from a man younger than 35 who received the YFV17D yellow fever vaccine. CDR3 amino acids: CASSQGTGYNYGYTF. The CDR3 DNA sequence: TGCGCCAGCAGCCAGGGGACAGGATACAACTATGGCTACACCTTC.